This T cell receptor (beta chain) was sequenced in a study of blood T cell repertoires in COVID-19 (dated by TCRdb to about 2020). Background for the entire study: The collaborator samples originated in the United States, Italy and Spain and spanned the acute and convalescent phases of COVID-19. The repertoires were released in a freely available public database meant as a resource for research on the immune response to SARS-CoV-2. Samples were obtained from the ongoing ImmuneRACE study (first 160 participants) and from some 1,300 subjects provided by 6 global collaborators. Subjects who had been exposed to COVID-19, were actively infected with it, or had recovered from it provided the deeply sampled blood TCRbeta repertoires that made up the dataset. Nearly every sample came with metadata listing a de-identified subject ID, COVID-19 status, age in years and sex. The material from the prospective study consisted of cDNA or gDNA derived from T cells, B-cell-depleted T cells, or PBMCs. Where available, HLA class I and class II types were taken from metadata supplied by the sample provider and were not determined by assay-based typing. Overall study results and their limits: Clinical and demographic metadata were provided uncurated, with the amount varying by source and participant.

The CDR3 sequence holds 16 residues, the cysteine and phenylalanine included. Only the CDR3 portion is preserved as DNA: 48 bases, with reading frame beginning at the first base. V loses 8 bases at its end and J loses 7 bases; junction bases beyond the gene matches: 14. The germline V gene yields WSHSY for CDR1 and SAAADI for CDR2. A note on this clone: What this receptor recognizes is not known. Base-call qualities are not available, and no considerably larger clone is one nucleotide away.

TCRbeta CDR3 regions were amplified from genomic DNA by means of the immunoSEQ Assay, a bias-controlled multiplex PCR. The original methods were these. The number of nucleated cells in each sample was estimated from the amplification of reference gene primers within the assay. Sequence reads were collapsed and filtered to measure the absolute abundance of every unique TCRbeta CDR3 rearrangement. For each sample, productive Simpson clonality was calculated by taking the square root of Simpson's diversity index across productive rearrangements. In its TCRdb copy, this immuneACCESS table keeps in-frame sequences only and misses some clones. Where compared with another copy, unresolved V genes explain less than half of these, and the others have no known cause. V and J calls and clone size follow that table, whereas D and trimming were derived from the DNA. The sample yields 200,000 or so clones; 65% to 85% were counted once. About 3% of the sample rests with the top ten.

Another Seattle source contributed samples from volunteer blood donors who had recovered from COVID-19. Whole blood was collected in K2EDTA tubes by collaborating institutions according to the institutions' own protocols. Collaborator samples were shipped for TCRbeta analysis as frozen whole blood, isolated PBMCs, or DNA extracted from either sample type. This chain joins TRBV10-2 to TRBJ1-5; a stretch of 10 junction bases matches TRBD1. Sequences were obtained from peripheral blood. The TCR comes from a woman aged 30 to 39 who had recovered from COVID-19. The sequenced DNA: TGCGCCAGCCTCTCTACCACCGGGACAGGGGAGCAGCCCCAGCATTTT. Protein translation: CASLSTTGTGEQPQHF.